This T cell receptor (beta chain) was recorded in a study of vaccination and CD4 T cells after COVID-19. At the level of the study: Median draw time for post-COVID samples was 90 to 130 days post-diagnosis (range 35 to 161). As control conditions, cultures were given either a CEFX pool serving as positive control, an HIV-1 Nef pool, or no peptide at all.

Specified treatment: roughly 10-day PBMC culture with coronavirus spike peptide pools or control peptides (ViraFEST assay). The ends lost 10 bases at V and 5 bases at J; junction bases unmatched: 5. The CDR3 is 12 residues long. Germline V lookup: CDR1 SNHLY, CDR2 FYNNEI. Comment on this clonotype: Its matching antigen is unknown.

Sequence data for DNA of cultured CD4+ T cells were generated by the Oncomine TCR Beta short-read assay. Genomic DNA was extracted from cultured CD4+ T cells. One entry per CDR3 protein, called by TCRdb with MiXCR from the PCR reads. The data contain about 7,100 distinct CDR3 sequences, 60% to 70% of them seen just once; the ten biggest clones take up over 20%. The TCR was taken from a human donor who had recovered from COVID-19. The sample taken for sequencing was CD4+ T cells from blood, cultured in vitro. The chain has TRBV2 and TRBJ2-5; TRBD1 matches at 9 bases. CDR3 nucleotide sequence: TGTGCCACCACCGGGACAGGGGAGACCCAGTACTTC. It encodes CATTGTGETQYF.